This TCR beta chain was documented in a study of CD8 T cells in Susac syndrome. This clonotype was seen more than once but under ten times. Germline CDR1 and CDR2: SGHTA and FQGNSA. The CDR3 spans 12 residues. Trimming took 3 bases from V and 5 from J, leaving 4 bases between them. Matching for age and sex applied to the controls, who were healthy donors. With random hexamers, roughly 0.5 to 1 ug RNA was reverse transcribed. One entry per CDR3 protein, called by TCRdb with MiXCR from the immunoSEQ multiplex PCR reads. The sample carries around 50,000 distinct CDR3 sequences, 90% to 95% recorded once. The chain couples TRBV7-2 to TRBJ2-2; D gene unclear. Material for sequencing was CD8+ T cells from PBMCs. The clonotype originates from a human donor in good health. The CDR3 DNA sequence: TGTGCCAGCAGCTTCGGGACCGGGGAGCTGTTTTTT. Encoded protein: CASSFGTGELFF.